One and the same sample provided the 11 T cell receptor beta chains below, sequenced in a study of blood T cell repertoires in COVID-19. The assay was immunoSEQ multiplex PCR, and TCRdb's table has in-frame clones only and misses some. The sample consists of 88,000 or so clones, approximately 86% of them appearing once. Source material: peripheral blood. Every receptor here comes from a man in his 60s with acute or convalescent COVID-19.

The chain is built from TRBV6-5 and TRBJ1-5; perhaps TRBD1 as D (6 bases). CDR1 and CDR2 from the germline V gene are MNHEY and SVGAGI. V shed 9 bases and J shed 7 bases, with 13 bases lying between them. This CDR3 spans 12 amino acids. CDR3 DNA: TGTGCCAGTCGATCAGGGGAGCAGCCCCAGCATTTT. This sequence encodes CASRSGEQPQHF.

The CDR3 reads CASSFGQGVGEQYF. CDR3 coding DNA: TGTGCCAGCAGTTTCGGACAGGGTGTCGGCGAGCAGTACTTC. The chain has TRBV27 and TRBJ2-7; 8 nucleotides agree with TRBD1. This CDR3 has 14 amino acids. Germline lookup yields CDR1 MNHEY and CDR2 SMNVEV (reference sequence). V lost 3 bases and J lost 6; bases outside the gene matches: 7.

V usage is TRBV6-2 or TRBV6-3 and J usage is TRBJ2-5, with 7 bases identical to TRBD1. This CDR3 is built from 15 residues. Germline lookup yields CDR1 MNHEY and CDR2 SVGEGT. Trimming at V came to 4 bases and at J to 7 bases, leaving 12 bases not matched to a gene. The DNA of the CDR3 is TGTGCCAGCAGTTCGACGACAGGGCGGGCAGGGACCCAGTACTTC. Amino acid sequence: CASSSTTGRAGTQYF.

This clone occurred a few times. V usage is TRBV20-1 and J usage is TRBJ1-2, with a possible D match to TRBD1 (6 bases). The CDR3 contains 14 residues. Germline V gene data show CDR1 as DFQATT and CDR2 as SNEGSKA (reference sequence). V was shortened by 3 bases and J by 4 bases, with 15 bases between the two germline ends. The CDR3 region has the DNA TGCAGTGCTAGTGGACAGCAGTTACGCTATGGCTACACCTTC. It encodes CSASGQQLRYGYTF.

This chain joins TRBV9 and TRBJ2-7; 10 nucleotides match TRBD1. V was clipped by 2 bases and J by 7 bases; unmatched bases: 12. Per the germline V gene, CDR1 is SGDLS and CDR2 is YYNGEE. This CDR3 contains 16 residues. The CDR3: CASSVLDGTGVLEQYF. The CDR3 nucleotides are TGTGCCAGCAGCGTGCTCGACGGGACAGGGGTTTTGGAGCAGTACTTC.

The chain couples TRBV9 to TRBJ1-2, with 7 positions matching TRBD1. CDR1 and CDR2 from the germline V gene are SGDLS and YYNGEE. V lost 4 bases and J lost 4; bases outside the gene matches: 10. The length of the CDR3 is 15 residues. CDR3: CASSPGQTSFYGYTF. CDR3 sequence (DNA): TGTGCCAGCAGCCCGGGACAGACGAGTTTCTATGGCTACACCTTC. The whole variable domain, filled in from reference TRBV9 and TRBJ1-2, reads DSGVTQTPKHLITATGQRVTLRCSPRSGDLSVYWYQQSLDQGLQFLIQYYNGEERAKGNILERFSAQQFPDLHSELNLSSLELGDSALYFCASSPGQTSFYGYTFGSGTRLTVV.

The chain employs TRBV30 and TRBJ2-1; 9 bases match TRBD2. Trimming removed 4 bases from V and 9 bases from J; junction bases left unmatched: 7. The CDR3 runs 13 residues. The germline V gene encodes CDR1 GTSNPN and CDR2 SVGIG (reference sequence). The CDR3 DNA sequence: TGTGCCTGGACCGAGGGGCGGGAGGGTGAGCAGTTCTTC. Amino acid sequence: CAWTEGREGEQFF.

The chain uses TRBV3-1 (or the pseudogene TRBV3-2) and TRBJ2-1; maybe TRBD1 (5 bases). V lost 0 bases and J 6 bases, leaving 18 bases between the germline ends. Germline-derived CDR1 and CDR2 are LGHDT and YNNKEL (reference sequence). This CDR3 comprises 17 residues. The CDR3 DNA reads TGTGCCAGCAGCCAAGAGCGACAGAGAGGATATAGCAATGAGCAGTTCTTC. Translation: CASSQERQRGYSNEQFF.

With respect to this clone: The sample carries other DNA sequences with the same CDR3. The rearrangement links TRBV4-1 to TRBJ1-2; possibly TRBD1 for D (6 bases). The CDR3 contains 14 residues. CDR1 is MGHRA, CDR2 YSYEKL, per germline. V lost 0 bases and J 3 bases, leaving 8 bases between the germline ends. CDR3 amino acids: CASSQEDSHYGYTF. Here the CDR3 DNA reads TGCGCCAGCAGCCAAGAGGACAGCCACTATGGCTACACCTTC.

V and J are TRBV5-1 and TRBJ2-1; 9 nucleotides align to TRBD2. This CDR3 is 15 amino acids long. The germline CDR1 and CDR2 sequences are SGHRS and YFSETQ. J was trimmed by 6 bases and V by 0 bases; bases with no gene match: 4. The CDR3 protein is CASSLAGGGANEQFF. The CDR3 bases are TGCGCCAGCAGCTTGGCAGGCGGGGGGGCCAATGAGCAGTTCTTC.

The chain recombines TRBV20-1 with TRBJ2-1; 8 bases line up with TRBD2. This CDR3 has 15 amino acids. V lost 3 bases, J lost 5 bases, and 9 bases stayed unmatched. Per the germline V gene, CDR1 is DFQATT and CDR2 is SNEGSKA (reference sequence). The CDR3 sequence: CSASDGGRWNNEQFF. CDR3 coding DNA: TGCAGTGCTAGTGACGGCGGGAGGTGGAACAATGAGCAGTTCTTC.